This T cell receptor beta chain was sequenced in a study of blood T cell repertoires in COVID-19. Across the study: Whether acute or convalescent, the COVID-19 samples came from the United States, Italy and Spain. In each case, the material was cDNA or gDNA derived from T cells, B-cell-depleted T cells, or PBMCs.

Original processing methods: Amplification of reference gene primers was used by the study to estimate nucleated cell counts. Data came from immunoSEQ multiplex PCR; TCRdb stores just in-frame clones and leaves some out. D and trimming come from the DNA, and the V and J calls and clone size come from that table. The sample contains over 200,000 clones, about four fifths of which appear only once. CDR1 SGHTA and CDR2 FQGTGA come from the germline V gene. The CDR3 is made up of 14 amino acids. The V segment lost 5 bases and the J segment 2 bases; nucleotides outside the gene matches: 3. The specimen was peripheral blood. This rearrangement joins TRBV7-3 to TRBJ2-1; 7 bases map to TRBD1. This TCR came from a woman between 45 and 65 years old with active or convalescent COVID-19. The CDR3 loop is CASSTGTAYNEQFF. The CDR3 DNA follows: TGTGCCAGCAGCACCGGGACAGCCTACAATGAGCAGTTCTTC.